The rows below give T cell receptor beta chains drawn from one sample of a study of spatial heterogeneity in lung cancer. TCRdb called the 5' RACE reads again in MiXCR, with one record for every CDR3 protein. This sample has about 10,000 distinct CDR3 sequences; under 30% occur once, and the top ten carry 3% to 4.5%. The specimen was PBMCs, collected at follow-up. These receptors were collected from a female donor with early-stage non-small cell lung cancer. Both conserved end residues are part of each CDR3. A D gene is named only where the DNA matches it firmly. Expanded clones are given a class, and other clones once, few, many or no size at all.

clone_size	d_call	j_call	v_call	cdr3_nt	cdr3_aa
few	.	TRBJ1-5	TRBV28	TGTGCCAGCAGATCGGGCCAGCCTAATCAGCCCCAGCATTTT	CASRSGQPNQPQHF
.	.	TRBJ1-1	TRBV29-1	TGCAGCGCAGCACCGGGGGGCTATGGGACTGAAGCTTTCTTT	CSAAPGGYGTEAFF
.	.	TRBJ2-1	TRBV28	TGTGCCAGCAGCCCCCGCCTGGGGAGAGCGGCCAATGAGCAGTTCTTC	CASSPRLGRAANEQFF
.	.	TRBJ1-2	TRBV5-6	TGTGCCAGCAGCCAGGGACGGCCAAGCTATGGCTACACCTTC	CASSQGRPSYGYTF
few	.	TRBJ2-2	TRBV7-9	TGTGCCAGCAGCTTAAGAGGGACATCCGGAGCCGGGGAGCTGTTTTTT	CASSLRGTSGAGELFF
few	.	TRBJ2-7	TRBV7-9	TGTGCCAGCACCGCGGCGGACGAGCAGTACTTC	CASTAADEQYF
.	TRBD1	TRBJ1-6	TRBV7-2	TGTGCCAGCAGCTTGCTGAGGGGACAGGGAAATTCACCCCTCCACTTT	CASSLLRGQGNSPLHF
medium-sized	.	TRBJ2-5	TRBV5-1	TGCGCCAGCAGCTTGATGAGGTCGCATGAAGAGACCCAGTACTTC	CASSLMRSHEETQYF
.	.	TRBJ2-5	TRBV29-1	TGCAGCGTTGGACAGACCCAAGAGACCCAGTACTTC	CSVGQTQETQYF
.	.	TRBJ2-7	TRBV28	TGTGCCAGCAGTTTATTCAGGAACGAGCAGTACTTC	CASSLFRNEQYF
.	.	TRBJ2-1	TRBV7-2	TGTGCCAGCAGCTTCCAGGGGTACTCCTACAATGAGCAGTTCTTC	CASSFQGYSYNEQFF
.	TRBD2	TRBJ2-1	TRBV7-6	TGTGCCAGCAGCGGAGGGGGGACTAGCGGATACAATGAGCAGTTCTTC	CASSGGGTSGYNEQFF
.	.	TRBJ2-1	TRBV2	TGTGCCAGCAGTGTGGAGGATGAGCAGTTCTTC	CASSVEDEQFF
.	.	TRBJ2-5	TRBV5-1	TGCGCCAGCAGCTACGAGGGCGCGGTGAAGACCCAGTACTTC	CASSYEGAVKTQYF
medium-sized	.	TRBJ2-3	TRBV27	TGTGCCACCGGGACCCCTTACACAGATACGCAGTATTTT	CATGTPYTDTQYF
.	.	TRBJ1-3	TRBV7-9	TGTGCCAGCAGCCTGCAAGGTGGCCTCTCTGGAAACACCATATATTTT	CASSLQGGLSGNTIYF
medium-sized	.	TRBJ1-1	TRBV19	TGTGCCAGTAGTATTCTGCCACGGTTCGGCACTGAAGCTTTCTTT	CASSILPRFGTEAFF
few	.	TRBJ1-1	TRBV20-1	TGCAGCGAGCTGAGAGGGTTGATGAACACTGAAGCTTTCTTT	CSELRGLMNTEAFF
.	TRBD2	TRBJ2-2	TRBV9	TGTGCCAGCAGCGCGACTAGCTGGTTCGGGGAGCTGTTTTTT	CASSATSWFGELFF
.	.	TRBJ2-5	TRBV29-1	TGCAGCGTTATCAAGGAGGGAGAGACCCAGTACTTC	CSVIKEGETQYF
.	TRBD2	TRBJ2-1	TRBV20-1	TGCAGTGCCCTTTACGGGACTAGCCGCCGTGAGCAGTTCTTC	CSALYGTSRREQFF
.	TRBD1	TRBJ1-5	TRBV20-1	TGCAGTGCTAGGCTGGACAGGGGGTATAATCAGCCCCAGCATTTT	CSARLDRGYNQPQHF
.	.	TRBJ1-1	TRBV5-1	TGCGCCAGCAGGGCGGCGGAGATGAACACTGAAGCTTTCTTT	CASRAAEMNTEAFF
few	TRBD2	TRBJ2-1	TRBV5-1	TGCGCCAGCAGCAAGGGACTAGCGGGAGTTTTCACGAATGAGCAGTTCTTC	CASSKGLAGVFTNEQFF
.	TRBD1	TRBJ1-2	TRBV5-1	TGCGCCAGCAGACCAAACCGGGACAGTGAGGGTGGCTACACCTTC	CASRPNRDSEGGYTF
few	.	TRBJ2-2	TRBV5-1	TGCGCCAGCAGCGAGGAGGGTCCCGGGGAGCTGTTTTTT	CASSEEGPGELFF
.	.	TRBJ2-7	TRBV10-3	TGTGCCATCGGAGCGCCCAGTCAACCCTACGAGCAGTACTTC	CAIGAPSQPYEQYF
.	TRBD2	TRBJ2-1	TRBV5-6	TGTGCCAGCAGCTTGGGACTAGCTGGGTACATTGAGCAGTTCTTC	CASSLGLAGYIEQFF
few	.	TRBJ2-2	TRBV2	TGTGCCAGCAGCGGCGGACGCCCCGATTCCGGGGAGCTGTTTTTT	CASSGGRPDSGELFF
few	.	TRBJ2-5	TRBV29-1	TGCAGCGTTGGTTGGGGTTGGGGAGTAGCGTCACAGCTTCAAGAGACCCAGTACTTC	CSVGWGWGVASQLQETQYF
.	.	TRBJ2-1	TRBV10-3	TGTGCCATCAGTGAGTTGAACGAGCAGTTCTTC	CAISELNEQFF
few	.	TRBJ1-2	TRBV28	TGTGCCAGCGGATACATAGGAGCTAACTATGGCTACACCTTC	CASGYIGANYGYTF
few	.	TRBJ2-6	TRBV7-9	TGTGCCAGCAGCTTCCTCTCTGGGGCCAACGTCCTGACTTTC	CASSFLSGANVLTF
few	TRBD1	TRBJ1-6	TRBV7-2	TGTGCCAGCAGCTTAGAGGCCGCAGGGGGAGGTTCACCCCTCCACTTT	CASSLEAAGGGSPLHF
.	TRBD1	TRBJ2-3	TRBV23-1	TGCGCCAGCAGTCAATCGGGACAGCTCACAGATACGCAGTATTTT	CASSQSGQLTDTQYF
.	.	TRBJ2-5	TRBV29-1	TGCAGCGTTGTTCCAGGGCAAGAGACCCAGTACTTC	CSVVPGQETQYF
few	.	TRBJ1-2	TRBV3-1	TGTGCCAGCAGCGCTAACTATGGCTACACCTTC	CASSANYGYTF
few	.	TRBJ2-6	TRBV19	TGTGCCAGTAGTACTGGACCTGGGGCCAACGTCCTGACTTTC	CASSTGPGANVLTF
few	.	TRBJ2-2	TRBV30	TGTGCCTGGAGCGGGGTAGCTACCGGGGAGCTGTTTTTT	CAWSGVATGELFF
few	.	TRBJ2-1	TRBV11-1	TGTGCCAGCAGCTCAGAGGGGAATGAGCAGTTCTTC	CASSSEGNEQFF
few	TRBD2	TRBJ2-7	TRBV6-1	TGTGCCAGCAGTGAAGCTGCGGGGACTAGCGCCATCTCCTACGAGCAGTACTTC	CASSEAAGTSAISYEQYF
medium-sized	.	TRBJ2-3	TRBV28	TGTGCCAGCAAACCAGGGACGACAGATACGCAGTATTTT	CASKPGTTDTQYF
.	.	TRBJ1-1	TRBV11-2	TGTGCCAGCAGCTTAGCACGGGACACTGAAGCTTTCTTT	CASSLARDTEAFF
.	TRBD1	TRBJ2-7	TRBV2	TGTGCCACCAGTCAGGGTGAGGGACAGGGCCCCTACGAGCAGTACTTC	CATSQGEGQGPYEQYF
.	.	TRBJ1-1	TRBV11-3	TGTGCCAGCAGCTTAGGGGCCTGGCGGGACGGACTTTTTGAAGCTTTCTTT	CASSLGAWRDGLFEAFF
.	.	TRBJ2-3	TRBV7-2	TGTGCCAGCAGCCGTCGACAGGGCACAGATACGCAGTATTTT	CASSRRQGTDTQYF
.	.	TRBJ2-1	TRBV18	TGTGCCAGCTCAGACGACCGGGCCACAAGTTCGGGTGAGCAGTTCTTC	CASSDDRATSSGEQFF
.	.	TRBJ1-5	TRBV6-2/TRBV6-3	TGTGCCAGCAGTTACAGCCCGAGAGATAGCAATCAGCCCCAGCATTTT	CASSYSPRDSNQPQHF
few	.	TRBJ1-2	TRBV7-2	TGTGCCAGCAGCTTAGGTGCCGAAAACTATGGCTACACCTTC	CASSLGAENYGYTF
.	TRBD2	TRBJ2-1	TRBV13	TGTGCCAGCAGCCGCACATGGACTAGCGGGAGGGGGACCTACAATGAGCAGTTCTTC	CASSRTWTSGRGTYNEQFF
few	TRBD1	TRBJ1-3	TRBV5-8	TGTGCCAGCAGCTCCAGGACAGGGAATGACGGAAACACCATATATTTT	CASSSRTGNDGNTIYF
.	TRBD1	TRBJ1-6	TRBV7-6	TGTGCCAGCACTACCGGACAGGATCATTCACCCCTCCACTTT	CASTTGQDHSPLHF
.	.	TRBJ1-5	TRBV12-3/TRBV12-4	TGTGCCAGCAGTCCCCGAACAGGGCCTAATCAGCACCAGCATTTT	CASSPRTGPNQHQHF